This T cell receptor beta chain stems from a study of blood T cell repertoires in COVID-19. Study in general: Donors in the United States, Italy and Spain gave samples during acute or convalescent COVID-19. PBMCs, B-cell-depleted T cells, or T cells provided the cDNA or gDNA that made up the material.

Per the original methods: Reference gene primer amplification gave nucleated cell count estimates. Measured with immunoSEQ multiplex PCR; TCRdb has only the in-frame clones, and not every one. That table supplies the V and J calls and clone size; D and trimming were determined from the DNA. The sample records about 390,000 clones, around 87% being singletons. The CDR3 is 14 amino acids. The V gene lost 5 bases and the J gene lost 4 bases, with 12 bases spanning the gap. The germline V gene has CDR1 SEHNR and CDR2 FQNEAQ (reference sequence). This clone occurred once. The chain links TRBV7-9 to TRBJ1-3; the D is unclear. Sample: peripheral blood. The source of this sequence is an older woman with COVID-19, enrolled during active disease. In DNA form, the CDR3 reads TGTGCCAGCAGCGGAGGCTCGGCCGGAAACACCATATATTTT. It codes for CASSGGSAGNTIYF. Full variable domain (remainder filled in from reference TRBV7-9 and TRBJ1-3): DTGVSQNPRHKITKRGQNVTFRCDPISEHNRLYWYRQTLGQGPEFLTYFQNEAQLEKSRLLSDRFSAERPKGSFSTLEIQRTEQGDSAMYLCASSGGSAGNTIYFGEGSWLTVV.